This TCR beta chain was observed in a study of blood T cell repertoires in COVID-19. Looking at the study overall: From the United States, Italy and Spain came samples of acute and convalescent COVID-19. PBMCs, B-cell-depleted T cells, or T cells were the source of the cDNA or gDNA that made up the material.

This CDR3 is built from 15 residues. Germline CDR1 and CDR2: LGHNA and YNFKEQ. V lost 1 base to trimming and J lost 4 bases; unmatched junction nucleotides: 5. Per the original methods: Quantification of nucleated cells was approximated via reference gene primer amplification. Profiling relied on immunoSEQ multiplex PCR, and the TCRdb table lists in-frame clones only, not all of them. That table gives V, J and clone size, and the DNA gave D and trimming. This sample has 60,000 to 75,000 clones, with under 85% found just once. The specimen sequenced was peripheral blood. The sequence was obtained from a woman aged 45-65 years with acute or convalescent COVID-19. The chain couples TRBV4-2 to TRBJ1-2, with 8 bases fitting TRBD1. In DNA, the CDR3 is TGTGCCAGCAGCCAAGCCGGGACAGGCGCCTATGGCTACACCTTC. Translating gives CASSQAGTGAYGYTF.